Here is one T cell receptor beta chain with its context. The record originates from a study of T cells after yellow fever vaccination. TCRdb used MiXCR to reprocess the 5' RACE reads, holding one entry per CDR3 protein. The data show 300,000 or so distinct CDR3 sequences, with roughly 9% seen just once and over 3% held by the top ten. Germline V gives CDR1 SEHNR, CDR2 FQNEAQ (reference sequence). There are 15 residues in the CDR3. Trimming shortened V by 5 bases and J by 6 bases, and 14 bases separated the two germline ends. The sequences come from CD4+ T cells sorted from PBMCs, collected 5 days after the yellow fever booster vaccination. This TCR was sampled from a man between 18 and 29 years old who received the YFV17D yellow fever vaccine. This sequence joins TRBV7-9 and TRBJ2-6; D is possibly TRBD1 (5 bases). The CDR3 DNA reads TGTGCCAGCAGCCCCCCGCAGGGTGTGGCCAACGTCCTGACTTTC. Its protein product is CASSPPQGVANVLTF.